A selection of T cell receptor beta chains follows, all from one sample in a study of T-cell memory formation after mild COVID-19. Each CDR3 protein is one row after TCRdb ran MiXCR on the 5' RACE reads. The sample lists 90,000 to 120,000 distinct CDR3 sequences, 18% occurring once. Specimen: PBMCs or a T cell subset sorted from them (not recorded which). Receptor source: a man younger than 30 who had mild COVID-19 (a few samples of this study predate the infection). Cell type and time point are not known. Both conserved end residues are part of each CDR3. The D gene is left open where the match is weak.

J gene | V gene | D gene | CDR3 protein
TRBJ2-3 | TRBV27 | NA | CASSLLGGTSTDTQYF
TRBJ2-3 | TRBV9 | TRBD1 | CASSVERGRSTDTQYF
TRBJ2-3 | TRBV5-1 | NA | CASSLQGADTQYF
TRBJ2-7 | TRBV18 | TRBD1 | CASSPARGTGIDEQYF
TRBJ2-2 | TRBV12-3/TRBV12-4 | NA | CASSTRIVDRELFF
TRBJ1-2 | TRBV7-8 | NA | CASSRASVEGYTF
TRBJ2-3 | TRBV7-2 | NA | CASSLRGDLRTDTQYF
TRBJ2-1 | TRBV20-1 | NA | CSARVSAGAEQFF
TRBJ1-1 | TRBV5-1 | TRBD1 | CASSLEGAPEAFF
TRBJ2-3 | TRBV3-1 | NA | CASVFKKGIAPDTQYF
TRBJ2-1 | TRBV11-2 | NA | CASSSLRQTDNEQFF
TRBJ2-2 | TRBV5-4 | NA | CASSLEVDRGELFF
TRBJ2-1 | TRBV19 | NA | CASRLARGEQFF
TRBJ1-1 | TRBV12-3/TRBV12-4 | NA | CASSPYGEAFF
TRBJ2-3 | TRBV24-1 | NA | CATSDPRGADTQYF
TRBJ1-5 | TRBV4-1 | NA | CASSTSPGGPQHF
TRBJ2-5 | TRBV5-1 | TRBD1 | CASSSEQGARETQYF
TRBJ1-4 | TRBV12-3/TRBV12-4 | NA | CASSYGDRANEKLFF
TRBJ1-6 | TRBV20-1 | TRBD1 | CSAPQDRDNSPLHF
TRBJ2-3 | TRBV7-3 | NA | CASSKGQGDTQYF
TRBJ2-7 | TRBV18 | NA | CASSPLDPLGEQYF
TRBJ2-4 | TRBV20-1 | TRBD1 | CSARDFRQGGNIQYF
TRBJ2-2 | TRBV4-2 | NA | CASSQEIGANTGELFF
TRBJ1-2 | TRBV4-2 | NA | CASSPSTGDDYGYTF
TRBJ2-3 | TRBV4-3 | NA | CASSQDSRADTQYF
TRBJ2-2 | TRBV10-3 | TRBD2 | CAITTIAGNTGELFF
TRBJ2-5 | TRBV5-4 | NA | CASSGATDYGETQYF
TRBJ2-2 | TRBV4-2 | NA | CASSQDPRRNTGELFF
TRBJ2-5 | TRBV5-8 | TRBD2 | CASSLLAGGETQYF
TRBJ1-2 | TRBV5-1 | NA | CASTTPPYGYTF
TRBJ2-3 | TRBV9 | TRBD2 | CASSVQLAGGQDTQYF
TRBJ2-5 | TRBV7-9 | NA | CASSLGSSLETQYF
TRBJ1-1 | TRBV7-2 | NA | CASSLVVTTGPGTEAFF